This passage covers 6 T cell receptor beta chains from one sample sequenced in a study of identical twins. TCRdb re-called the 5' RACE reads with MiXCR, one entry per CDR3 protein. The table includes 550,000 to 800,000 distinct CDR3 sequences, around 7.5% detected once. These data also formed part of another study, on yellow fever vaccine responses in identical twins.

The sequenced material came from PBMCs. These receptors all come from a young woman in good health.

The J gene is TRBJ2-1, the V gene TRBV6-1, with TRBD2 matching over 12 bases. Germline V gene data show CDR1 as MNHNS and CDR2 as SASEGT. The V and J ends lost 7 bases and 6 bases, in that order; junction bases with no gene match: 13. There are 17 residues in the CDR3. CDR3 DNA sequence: TGTGCCAGCAACCCTCACATCACTAGCGGGAGGCCCAATGAGCAGTTCTTC. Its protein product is CASNPHITSGRPNEQFF.

CDR3 amino acids: CASIPLILAGVSYNEQFF. Here the CDR3 DNA reads TGTGCCAGCATCCCCCTTATACTAGCGGGAGTCTCCTACAATGAGCAGTTCTTC. The chain has TRBV7-8 and TRBJ2-1; 11 positions agree with TRBD2. CDR3 length: 18 residues. Unmatched junction bases numbered 11, after V lost 7 bases and J lost 0 bases. Germline V gene data show CDR1 as SGHVS and CDR2 as FQNEAQ. Together with reference TRBV7-8 and TRBJ2-1, the CDR3 gives the full variable domain: GAGVSQSPRYKVAKRGQDVALRCDPISGHVSLFWYQQALGQGPEFLTYFQNEAQLDKSGLPSDRFFAERPEGSVSTLKIQRTQQEDSAVYLCASIPLILAGVSYNEQFFGPGTRLTVL.

The CDR3 region has the DNA TGTGCCAGCAGCCGACGCCTTACCAACTCCTACAATGAGCAGTTCTTC. Its protein is CASSRRLTNSYNEQFF. The chain has TRBV3-1 and TRBJ2-1; no reliable D call. Germline V CDR1 and CDR2: LGHDT, YNNKEL (reference sequence). The CDR3 is 16 amino acids. The germline V and J ends were trimmed by 4 bases and 0 bases, with 13 bases remaining between them.

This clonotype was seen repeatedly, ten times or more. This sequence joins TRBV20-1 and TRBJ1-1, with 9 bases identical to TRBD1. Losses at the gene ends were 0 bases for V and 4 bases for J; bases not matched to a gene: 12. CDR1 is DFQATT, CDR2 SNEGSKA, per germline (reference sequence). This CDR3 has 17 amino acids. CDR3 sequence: CSARDIFQATGGTEAFF. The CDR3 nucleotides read TGCAGTGCTAGAGATATTTTTCAAGCGACAGGGGGCACTGAAGCTTTCTTT.

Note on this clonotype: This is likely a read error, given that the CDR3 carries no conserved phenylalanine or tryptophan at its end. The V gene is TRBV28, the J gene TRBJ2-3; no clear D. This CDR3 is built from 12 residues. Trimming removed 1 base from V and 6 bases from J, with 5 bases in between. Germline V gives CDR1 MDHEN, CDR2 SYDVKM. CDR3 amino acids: CASSLSGDTQYI. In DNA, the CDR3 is TGTGCCAGCAGTTTATCCGGGGATACGCAGTATATT.

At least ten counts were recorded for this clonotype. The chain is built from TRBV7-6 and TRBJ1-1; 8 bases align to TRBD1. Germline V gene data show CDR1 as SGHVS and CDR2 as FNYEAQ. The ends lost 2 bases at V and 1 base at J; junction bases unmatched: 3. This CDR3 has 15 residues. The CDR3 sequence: CASSLRQGTNTEAFF. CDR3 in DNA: TGTGCCAGCAGCTTAAGACAGGGGACGAACACTGAAGCTTTCTTT.